Listed below are T cell receptor beta chains from one sample, sequenced in a study of cytomegalovirus exposure and HLA in healthy donors. Sequenced by immunoSEQ multiplex PCR; TCRdb stores in-frame clones only, minus some. The profile covers 150,000 to 170,000 clones, with under 85% appearing a single time and about 2.8% taken by the ten largest. The sample was PBMCs. The receptors were sampled from a man aged 18-30 years in good health and CMV-seronegative. CDR3s include the opening cysteine and the closing phenylalanine or tryptophan. The order of the fields is J gene, V gene, D gene, clone size, CDR3 protein, CDR3 DNA. The D gene is left open where the match is weak. The size of a clone is reported for some rows only, either as once, few or many, or as a class for expanded clones.

j_call: TRBJ1-6; v_call: TRBV7-6; d_call: TRBD1; clone_size: .; cdr3_aa: CASSLARDSKNSPLHF; cdr3_nt: TGTGCCAGCAGCTTAGCCAGGGACAGCAAAAATTCACCCCTCCACTTT
j_call: TRBJ2-3; v_call: TRBV7-7; d_call: TRBD2; clone_size: .; cdr3_aa: CASSSVAGGTDTQYF; cdr3_nt: TGTGCTAGCAGCTCGGTAGCGGGGGGCACAGATACGCAGTATTTT
j_call: TRBJ1-1; v_call: TRBV5-4; d_call: .; clone_size: few; cdr3_aa: CAGGEGTEAFF; cdr3_nt: TGTGCTGGGGGGGAGGGGACTGAAGCTTTCTTT
j_call: TRBJ1-1; v_call: TRBV19; d_call: .; clone_size: few; cdr3_aa: CASTPLRLMNTEAFF; cdr3_nt: TGTGCCAGTACCCCCTTGAGGCTCATGAACACTGAAGCTTTCTTT
j_call: TRBJ1-6; v_call: TRBV7-9; d_call: .; clone_size: .; cdr3_aa: CASSLGGSRNSPLHF; cdr3_nt: TGTGCCAGCAGCTTAGGAGGCAGTCGGAATTCACCCCTCCACTTT
j_call: TRBJ2-3; v_call: TRBV18; d_call: .; clone_size: .; cdr3_aa: CASSTADTQYF; cdr3_nt: TGTGCCAGCTCAACCGCGGATACGCAGTATTTT
j_call: TRBJ1-2; v_call: TRBV5-5; d_call: TRBD1; clone_size: few; cdr3_aa: CASSLGGGNRGLHYGYTF; cdr3_nt: TGTGCCAGCAGCTTGGGTGGGGGTAACAGGGGGCTACACTATGGCTACACCTTC
j_call: TRBJ2-2; v_call: TRBV19; d_call: .; clone_size: .; cdr3_aa: CASRVTGATTGELFF; cdr3_nt: TGTGCCAGCAGAGTAACAGGTGCGACCACCGGGGAGCTGTTTTTT
j_call: TRBJ1-1; v_call: TRBV4-1; d_call: TRBD1; clone_size: .; cdr3_aa: CASSSDRGLGAFF; cdr3_nt: TGCGCCAGCAGCTCAGACAGGGGCCTTGGAGCTTTCTTT
j_call: TRBJ2-6; v_call: TRBV27; d_call: .; clone_size: .; cdr3_aa: CASSWIGGANGLTF; cdr3_nt: TGTGCCAGCAGTTGGATCGGTGGGGCCAACGGCCTGACTTTC
j_call: TRBJ1-2; v_call: TRBV21-1; d_call: .; clone_size: .; cdr3_aa: CASSRQDYGYTF; cdr3_nt: TGTGCCAGCAGTCGACAGGACTATGGCTACACCTTC
j_call: TRBJ1-5; v_call: TRBV28; d_call: .; clone_size: .; cdr3_aa: CATSRGSNQPQHF; cdr3_nt: TGTGCCACCAGTAGGGGTAGCAATCAGCCCCAGCATTTT
j_call: TRBJ1-2; v_call: TRBV9; d_call: TRBD1; clone_size: .; cdr3_aa: CASSLGDRVGGYTF; cdr3_nt: TGTGCCAGCAGCCTGGGGGACAGGGTAGGTGGCTACACCTTC
j_call: TRBJ2-2; v_call: TRBV5-1; d_call: .; clone_size: .; cdr3_aa: CASSSDRNTGELFF; cdr3_nt: TGCGCCAGCAGTTCGGACAGAAACACCGGGGAGCTGTTTTTT
j_call: TRBJ2-2; v_call: TRBV5-4; d_call: .; clone_size: .; cdr3_aa: CASSLEAASYTGELFF; cdr3_nt: TGTGCCAGCAGCTTGGAAGCGGCCTCTTACACCGGGGAGCTGTTTTTT
j_call: TRBJ1-2; v_call: TRBV5-5; d_call: .; clone_size: few; cdr3_aa: CASSSRGGYTF; cdr3_nt: TGTGCCAGCAGCTCCAGGGGAGGCTACACCTTC
j_call: TRBJ2-2; v_call: TRBV19; d_call: TRBD1; clone_size: .; cdr3_aa: CASSIIQTGKYGELFF; cdr3_nt: TGTGCCAGTAGTATAATCCAGACAGGGAAGTACGGGGAGCTGTTTTTT
j_call: TRBJ1-2; v_call: TRBV5-1; d_call: .; clone_size: .; cdr3_aa: CASSSSPERGGYTF; cdr3_nt: TGCGCCAGCAGCTCGTCGCCCGAACGAGGAGGCTACACCTTC
j_call: TRBJ2-1; v_call: TRBV11-2; d_call: TRBD2; clone_size: .; cdr3_aa: CASSAKPGLAGLSHNEQFF; cdr3_nt: TGTGCCAGCAGCGCAAAACCGGGACTAGCGGGGTTAAGCCACAATGAGCAGTTCTTC
j_call: TRBJ1-3; v_call: TRBV10-2; d_call: TRBD1; clone_size: .; cdr3_aa: CASSVQGAAGNTIYF; cdr3_nt: TGCGCCAGCAGTGTACAGGGGGCTGCTGGAAACACCATATATTTT
j_call: TRBJ1-5; v_call: TRBV6-5; d_call: .; clone_size: .; cdr3_aa: CASSSGLQPQHF; cdr3_nt: TGTGCCAGCAGTTCTGGCCTTCAGCCCCAGCATTTT
j_call: TRBJ2-1; v_call: TRBV7-3; d_call: TRBD2; clone_size: .; cdr3_aa: CASSPASGGAYNEQFF; cdr3_nt: TGTGCCAGCAGCCCGGCTAGCGGGGGGGCCTACAATGAGCAGTTCTTC
j_call: TRBJ1-1; v_call: TRBV9; d_call: .; clone_size: .; cdr3_aa: CASSPLPGTEAFF; cdr3_nt: TGTGCCAGCAGCCCACTCCCCGGGACTGAAGCTTTCTTT
j_call: TRBJ1-2; v_call: TRBV7-2; d_call: .; clone_size: once; cdr3_aa: CASSDRRGARGGYTF; cdr3_nt: TGTGCCAGCAGCGACCGCCGGGGGGCGCGGGGTGGCTACACCTTC
j_call: TRBJ1-1; v_call: TRBV19; d_call: TRBD1; clone_size: .; cdr3_aa: CASSIDRARMNTEAFF; cdr3_nt: TGTGCCAGTAGTATCGACAGGGCGAGGATGAACACTGAAGCTTTCTTT
j_call: TRBJ2-7; v_call: TRBV27; d_call: .; clone_size: .; cdr3_aa: CASSLTGNEQYF; cdr3_nt: TGTGCCAGCAGTTTAACGGGGAACGAGCAGTACTTC
j_call: TRBJ1-3; v_call: TRBV25-1; d_call: TRBD1; clone_size: .; cdr3_aa: CASSQGGSGNTIYF; cdr3_nt: TGTGCCAGCAGCCAGGGGGGTTCTGGAAACACCATATATTTT
j_call: TRBJ1-1; v_call: TRBV28; d_call: TRBD1; clone_size: .; cdr3_aa: CASSWGQGASEAFF; cdr3_nt: TGTGCCAGCAGTTGGGGACAGGGAGCATCTGAAGCTTTCTTT
j_call: TRBJ1-2; v_call: TRBV19; d_call: .; clone_size: once; cdr3_aa: CASKGTNYGYTF; cdr3_nt: TGTGCCAGTAAGGGGACAAACTATGGCTACACCTTC
j_call: TRBJ1-2; v_call: TRBV7-8; d_call: .; clone_size: .; cdr3_aa: CASSLAKGLGYGYTF; cdr3_nt: TGTGCCAGCAGCTTAGCAAAGGGGCTTGGGTATGGCTACACCTTC
j_call: TRBJ2-2; v_call: TRBV2; d_call: TRBD1; clone_size: .; cdr3_aa: CASRRGNRGTGSTGELFF; cdr3_nt: TGTGCCAGCAGGAGGGGGAACAGGGGGACAGGGAGTACCGGGGAGCTGTTTTTT
j_call: TRBJ1-3; v_call: TRBV5-4; d_call: .; clone_size: .; cdr3_aa: CASSFGSGSGNTIYF; cdr3_nt: TGTGCCAGCAGCTTTGGCTCAGGCTCTGGAAACACCATATATTTT
j_call: TRBJ2-7; v_call: TRBV4-1; d_call: .; clone_size: .; cdr3_aa: CASSQNRVLNEQYF; cdr3_nt: TGCGCCAGCAGCCAGAACAGGGTCCTTAACGAGCAGTACTTC
j_call: TRBJ1-5; v_call: TRBV18; d_call: .; clone_size: .; cdr3_aa: CASSPGGDQPQHF; cdr3_nt: TGTGCCAGCTCACCCGGGGGGGATCAGCCCCAGCATTTT
j_call: TRBJ1-5; v_call: TRBV5-1; d_call: TRBD1; clone_size: .; cdr3_aa: CASSLAAGGQPQHF; cdr3_nt: TGCGCCAGCAGCTTGGCGGCAGGGGGGCAGCCCCAGCATTTT
j_call: TRBJ2-7; v_call: TRBV6-5; d_call: .; clone_size: .; cdr3_aa: CASSSTGFGDPYEQYF; cdr3_nt: TGTGCCAGCAGTTCCACAGGATTTGGAGACCCTTACGAGCAGTACTTC
j_call: TRBJ2-3; v_call: TRBV6-4; d_call: .; clone_size: .; cdr3_aa: CASSALGAGTDTQYF; cdr3_nt: TGTGCCAGCAGTGCTTTGGGGGCTGGGACAGATACGCAGTATTTT
j_call: TRBJ1-2; v_call: TRBV30; d_call: .; clone_size: once; cdr3_aa: CAWSQGSDYGYTF; cdr3_nt: TGTGCCTGGAGTCAGGGGTCGGACTATGGCTACACCTTC
j_call: TRBJ1-1; v_call: TRBV4-2; d_call: .; clone_size: .; cdr3_aa: CASSQDSTGQNTEAFF; cdr3_nt: TGTGCCAGCAGCCAAGATTCGACAGGCCAGAACACTGAAGCTTTCTTT
j_call: TRBJ1-5; v_call: TRBV5-1; d_call: TRBD1; clone_size: .; cdr3_aa: CASSPDPAGTGYSNQPQHF; cdr3_nt: TGCGCCAGCAGCCCCGACCCCGCCGGGACAGGATATAGCAATCAGCCCCAGCATTTT
j_call: TRBJ2-3; v_call: TRBV29-1; d_call: .; clone_size: .; cdr3_aa: CSVSRGRGGSADTQYF; cdr3_nt: TGCAGCGTCAGTCGGGGGAGGGGGGGAAGCGCAGATACGCAGTATTTT
j_call: TRBJ2-3; v_call: TRBV5-6; d_call: TRBD2; clone_size: .; cdr3_aa: CASSLGLAGPSSTDTQYF; cdr3_nt: TGTGCCAGCAGCTTGGGACTAGCGGGGCCCAGTAGCACAGATACGCAGTATTTT
j_call: TRBJ1-6; v_call: TRBV2; d_call: TRBD1; clone_size: .; cdr3_aa: CASSGQGVNSPLHF; cdr3_nt: TGTGCCAGCAGTGGACAGGGAGTTAATTCACCCCTCCACTTT
j_call: TRBJ1-5; v_call: TRBV27; d_call: .; clone_size: .; cdr3_aa: CASSLSWGDSNQPQHF; cdr3_nt: TGTGCCAGCAGTTTAAGTTGGGGGGATAGCAATCAGCCCCAGCATTTT